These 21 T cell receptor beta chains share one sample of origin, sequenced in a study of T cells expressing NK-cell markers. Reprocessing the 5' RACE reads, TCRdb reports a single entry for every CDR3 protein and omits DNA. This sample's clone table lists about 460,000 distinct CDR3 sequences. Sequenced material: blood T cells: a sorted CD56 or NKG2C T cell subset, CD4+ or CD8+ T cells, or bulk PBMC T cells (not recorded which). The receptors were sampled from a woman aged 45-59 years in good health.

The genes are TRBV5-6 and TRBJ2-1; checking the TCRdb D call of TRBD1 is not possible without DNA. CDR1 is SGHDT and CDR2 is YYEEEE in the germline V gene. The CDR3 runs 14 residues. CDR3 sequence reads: CASSRGFSYNEQFF.

The chain's CDR3 is CASSSHGVSGANVLTF. The gene calls are TRBV11-2 and TRBJ2-6. The CDR3 has 16 residues. Per the germline V gene, CDR1 is SGHAT and CDR2 is FQNNGV.

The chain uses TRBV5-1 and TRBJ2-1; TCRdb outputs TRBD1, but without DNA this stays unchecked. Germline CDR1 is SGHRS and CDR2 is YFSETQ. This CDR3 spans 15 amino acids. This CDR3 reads CASSLAAGSRDEQFF.

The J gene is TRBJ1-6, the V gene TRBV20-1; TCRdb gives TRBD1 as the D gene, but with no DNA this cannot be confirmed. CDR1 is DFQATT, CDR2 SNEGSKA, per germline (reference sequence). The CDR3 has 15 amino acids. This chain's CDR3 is CSASTGTALNSPLHF.

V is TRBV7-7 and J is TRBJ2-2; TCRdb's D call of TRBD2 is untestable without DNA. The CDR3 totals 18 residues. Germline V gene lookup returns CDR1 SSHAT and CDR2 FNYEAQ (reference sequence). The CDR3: CASSLEGVLAGATGELFF.

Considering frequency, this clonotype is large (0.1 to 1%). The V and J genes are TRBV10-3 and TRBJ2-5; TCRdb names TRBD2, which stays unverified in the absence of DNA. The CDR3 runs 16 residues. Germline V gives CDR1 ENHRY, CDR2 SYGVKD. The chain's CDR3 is CAISQEGTSGQETQYF.

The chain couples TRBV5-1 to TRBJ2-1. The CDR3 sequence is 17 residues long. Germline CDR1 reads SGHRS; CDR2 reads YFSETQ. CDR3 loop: CASSLGFLVGTYNEQFF.

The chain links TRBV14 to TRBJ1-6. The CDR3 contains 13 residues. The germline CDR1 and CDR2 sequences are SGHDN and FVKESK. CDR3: CASSQVALSPLHF.

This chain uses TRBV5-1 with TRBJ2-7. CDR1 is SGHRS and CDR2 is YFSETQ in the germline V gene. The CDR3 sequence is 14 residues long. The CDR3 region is CASSLAMSSGEQYF.

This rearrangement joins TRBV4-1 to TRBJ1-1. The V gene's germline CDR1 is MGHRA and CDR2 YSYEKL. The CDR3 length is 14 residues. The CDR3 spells CASSAGSLNTEAFF.

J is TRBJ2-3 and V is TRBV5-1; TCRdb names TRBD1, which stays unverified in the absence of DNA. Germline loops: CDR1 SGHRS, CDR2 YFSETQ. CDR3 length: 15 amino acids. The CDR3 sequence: CASSLNGHSTDTQYF.

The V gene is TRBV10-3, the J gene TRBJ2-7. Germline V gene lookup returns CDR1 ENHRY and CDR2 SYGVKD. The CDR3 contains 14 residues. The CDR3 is CAIRQSGSSYEQYF.

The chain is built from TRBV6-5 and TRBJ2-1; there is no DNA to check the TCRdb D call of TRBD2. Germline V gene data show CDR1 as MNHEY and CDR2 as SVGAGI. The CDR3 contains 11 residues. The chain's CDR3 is CASRWRNEQFF.

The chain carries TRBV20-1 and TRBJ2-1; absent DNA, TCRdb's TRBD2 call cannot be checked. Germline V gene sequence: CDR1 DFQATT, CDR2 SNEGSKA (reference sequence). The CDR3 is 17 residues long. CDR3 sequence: CSAPSSGKTGSYNEQFF.

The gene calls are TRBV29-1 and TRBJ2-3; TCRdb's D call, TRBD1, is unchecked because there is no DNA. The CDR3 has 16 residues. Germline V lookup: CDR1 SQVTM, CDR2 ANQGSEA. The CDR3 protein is CSVTFLRDGGTDTQYF.

The CDR3 here is CASSLRGGYSNQPQHF. The V gene is TRBV12-3 or TRBV12-4, the J gene TRBJ1-5; TCRdb designates TRBD1, a call that cannot be tested without DNA. The CDR3 length is 16 residues.

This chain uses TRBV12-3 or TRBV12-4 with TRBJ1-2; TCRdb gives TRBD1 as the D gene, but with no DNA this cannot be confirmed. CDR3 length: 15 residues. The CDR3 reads CASSPSTGTGIRYTF.

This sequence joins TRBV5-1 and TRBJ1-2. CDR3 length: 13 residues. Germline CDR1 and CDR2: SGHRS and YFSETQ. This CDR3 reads CASSLLTNYGYTF.

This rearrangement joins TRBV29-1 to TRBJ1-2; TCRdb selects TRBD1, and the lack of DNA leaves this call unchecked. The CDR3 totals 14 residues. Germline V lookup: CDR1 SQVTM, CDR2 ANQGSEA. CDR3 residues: CSVDGDRDLGGYTF.

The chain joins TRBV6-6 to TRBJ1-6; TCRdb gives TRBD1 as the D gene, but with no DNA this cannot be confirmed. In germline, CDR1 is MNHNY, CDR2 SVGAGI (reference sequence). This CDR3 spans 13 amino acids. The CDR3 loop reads CASRTGDVSPLHF.

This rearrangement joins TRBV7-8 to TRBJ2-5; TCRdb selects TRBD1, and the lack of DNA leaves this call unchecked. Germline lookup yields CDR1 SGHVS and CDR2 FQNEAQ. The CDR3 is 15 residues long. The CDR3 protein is CASSLVGRGLETQYF. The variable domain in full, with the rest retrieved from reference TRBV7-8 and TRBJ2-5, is GAGVSQSPRYKVAKRGQDVALRCDPISGHVSLFWYQQALGQGPEFLTYFQNEAQLDKSGLPSDRFFAERPEGSVSTLKIQRTQQEDSAVYLCASSLVGRGLETQYFGPGTRLLVL.